Below are 5 T cell receptor beta chains sequenced from a single sample in a study of PD-1 blockade in classical Hodgkin lymphoma. Assay used: immunoSEQ multiplex PCR; TCRdb lists only in-frame clones, some missing. The table has tens of thousands of clones, 91% seen once. The time point is: cycle 4 day 1 (C4D1), after 6 weeks of nivolumab. Autologous stem cell transplantation was followed by relapse in every patient, and brentuximab vedotin exposure varied. This specimen was peripheral blood mononuclear cells (PBMCs), taken before the fourth cycle of nivolumab. These receptors all stem from a human donor with classical Hodgkin lymphoma.

This clone was observed a single time. V is TRBV7-9 and J is TRBJ1-3; no clear D. Looked up from germline, CDR1 is SEHNR and CDR2 is FQNEAQ (reference sequence). V shed 3 bases and J shed 7 bases, with 10 bases lying between them. This CDR3 is 13 amino acids long. The CDR3: CASSFFRINTIYF. The CDR3 DNA reads TGTGCCAGCAGCTTTTTCCGTATCAACACCATATATTTT.

This chain connects TRBV11-2 to TRBJ2-7; D gene ambiguous. Germline CDR1 is SGHAT and CDR2 is FQNNGV. V was shortened by 4 bases and J by 4 bases, with 5 bases between the two germline ends. CDR3 length: 11 residues. The CDR3 DNA sequence: TGTGCCAGCAGCTCCCGTTACGAGCAGTACTTC. This translates into CASSSRYEQYF.

The rearrangement uses TRBV5-1 and TRBJ2-7; possible D gene TRBD2, 6 bases. The CDR3 loop spans 16 amino acids. V was cut by 4 bases and J by 2 bases, with 19 bases left in between. Germline V lookup: CDR1 SGHRS, CDR2 YFSETQ. The CDR3, as DNA: TGCGCCAGCAGCCGACAGTGGGACTTACCTACCTACGAGCAGTACTTC. Amino acids: CASSRQWDLPTYEQYF.

The chain is built from TRBV14 and TRBJ1-6; D might be TRBD1 (6 bases). This CDR3 spans 16 amino acids. CDR1 is SGHDN, CDR2 FVKESK, per germline. The V and J ends lost 2 bases and 9 bases respectively, with 17 bases between them. The DNA of the CDR3 is TGTGCCAGCAGCCAATTCGGATCAGGGGATGCTTCACCCCTCCACTTT. Its translation: CASSQFGSGDASPLHF.

The CDR3 bases are TGTGCCCAGCACCTACCTTGGGACAGGGGCTACGAGCAGTACTTC. This translates into CAQHLPWDRGYEQYF. This chain joins TRBV2 and TRBJ2-7, with 10 bases that match TRBD1. CDR1 and CDR2 from the germline V gene are SNHLY and FYNNEI. Unmatched junction bases numbered 13, after V lost 11 bases and J lost 3 bases. The CDR3 runs 15 residues.